This TCR beta chain came from a study of brain T cells in children with intractable seizures. Time point indicated: blood from clinic visit 5 months post-surgery; TSC patient then seizure free. Looked up from germline, CDR1 is MGHRA and CDR2 is YSYEKL. CDR3 length: 16 amino acids. V lost 4 bases, J lost 3 bases, and 7 bases stayed unmatched. Profiled with immunoSEQ multiplex PCR; TCRdb holds only in-frame clones, not every one. This table holds about 340,000 clones, roughly 92% found once. This receptor was obtained from a boy under two years old with tuberous sclerosis and intractable seizures. Sequencing used peripheral blood, obtained roughly 5 months after surgery. This chain joins TRBV4-1 and TRBJ2-1, with 9 nucleotides matching TRBD2. The CDR3 loop reads CASSLTAGGLYNEQFF. The CDR3 DNA reads as TGCGCCAGCAGCCTAACAGCGGGGGGACTCTACAATGAGCAGTTCTTC.